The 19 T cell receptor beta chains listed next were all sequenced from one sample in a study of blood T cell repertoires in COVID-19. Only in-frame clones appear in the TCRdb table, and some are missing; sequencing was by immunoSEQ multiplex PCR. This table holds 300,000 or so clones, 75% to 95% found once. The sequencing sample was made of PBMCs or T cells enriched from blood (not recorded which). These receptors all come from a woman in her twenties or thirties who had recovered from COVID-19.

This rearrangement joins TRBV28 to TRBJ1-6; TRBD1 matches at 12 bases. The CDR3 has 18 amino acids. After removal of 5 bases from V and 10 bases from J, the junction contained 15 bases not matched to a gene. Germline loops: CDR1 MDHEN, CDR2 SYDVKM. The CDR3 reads CASSHPLGQGASNSPLHF. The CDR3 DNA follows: TGTGCCAGCAGTCACCCTTTGGGACAGGGGGCTTCTAACTCACCCCTCCACTTT.

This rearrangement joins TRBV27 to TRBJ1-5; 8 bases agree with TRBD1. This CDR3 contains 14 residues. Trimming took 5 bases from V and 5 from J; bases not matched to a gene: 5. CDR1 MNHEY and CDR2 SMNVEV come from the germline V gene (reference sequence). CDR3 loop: CASSANRGDQPQHF. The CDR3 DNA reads TGTGCCAGCAGTGCCAACAGGGGGGATCAGCCCCAGCATTTT.

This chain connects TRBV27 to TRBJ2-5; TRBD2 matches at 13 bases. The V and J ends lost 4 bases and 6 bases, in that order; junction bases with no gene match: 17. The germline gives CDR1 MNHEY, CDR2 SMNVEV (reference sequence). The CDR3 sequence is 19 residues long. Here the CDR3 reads CASSYLGLAGKSGMKTQYF. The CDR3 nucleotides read TGTGCCAGCAGTTACCTGGGACTAGCGGGAAAATCCGGAATGAAGACCCAGTACTTC.

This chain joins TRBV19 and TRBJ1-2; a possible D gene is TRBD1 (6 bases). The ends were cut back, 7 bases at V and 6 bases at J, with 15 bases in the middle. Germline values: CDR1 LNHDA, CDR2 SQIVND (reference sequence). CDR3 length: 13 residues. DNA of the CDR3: TGTGCCAGTATGACGGGGGGCGGAGATGGCTACACCTTC. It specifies CASMTGGGDGYTF.

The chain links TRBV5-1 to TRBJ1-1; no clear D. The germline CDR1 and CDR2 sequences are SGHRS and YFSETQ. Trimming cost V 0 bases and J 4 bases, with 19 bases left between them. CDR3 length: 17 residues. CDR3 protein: CASSLAPADMYGTEAFF. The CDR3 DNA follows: TGCGCCAGCAGCTTGGCCCCGGCGGATATGTATGGCACTGAAGCTTTCTTT.

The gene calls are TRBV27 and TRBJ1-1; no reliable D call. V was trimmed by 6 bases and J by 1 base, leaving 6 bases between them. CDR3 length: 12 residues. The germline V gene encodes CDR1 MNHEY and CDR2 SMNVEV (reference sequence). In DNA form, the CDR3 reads TGTGCCAGCAGGCGGGAGAACACTGAAGCTTTCTTT. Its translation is CASRRENTEAFF.

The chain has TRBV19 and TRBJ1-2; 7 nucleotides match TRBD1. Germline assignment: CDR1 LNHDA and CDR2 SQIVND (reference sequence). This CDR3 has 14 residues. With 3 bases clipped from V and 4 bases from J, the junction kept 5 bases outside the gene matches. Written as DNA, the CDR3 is TGTGCCAGTAGTATGGACAGGACAACCTATGGCTACACCTTC. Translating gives CASSMDRTTYGYTF.

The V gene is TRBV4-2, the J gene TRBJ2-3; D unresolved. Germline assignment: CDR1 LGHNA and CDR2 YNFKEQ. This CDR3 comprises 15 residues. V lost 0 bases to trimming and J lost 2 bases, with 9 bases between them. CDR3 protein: CASSQDGPITDTQYF. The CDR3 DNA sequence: TGTGCCAGCAGCCAAGATGGGCCGATCACAGATACGCAGTATTTT.

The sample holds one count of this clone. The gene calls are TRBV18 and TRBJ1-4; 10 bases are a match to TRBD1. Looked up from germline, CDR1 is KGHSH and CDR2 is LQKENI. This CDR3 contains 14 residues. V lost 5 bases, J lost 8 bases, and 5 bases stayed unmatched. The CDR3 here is CASSEGTGAEKLFF. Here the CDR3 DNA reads TGTGCCAGCTCAGAAGGGACAGGGGCCGAAAAACTGTTTTTT.

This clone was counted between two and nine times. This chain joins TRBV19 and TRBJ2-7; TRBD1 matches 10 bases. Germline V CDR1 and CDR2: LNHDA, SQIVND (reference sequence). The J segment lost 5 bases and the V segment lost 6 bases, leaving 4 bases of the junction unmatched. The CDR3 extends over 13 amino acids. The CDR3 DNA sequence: TGTGCCAGTAGGAAGACAGGGGGCCACGAGCAGTACTTC. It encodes CASRKTGGHEQYF.

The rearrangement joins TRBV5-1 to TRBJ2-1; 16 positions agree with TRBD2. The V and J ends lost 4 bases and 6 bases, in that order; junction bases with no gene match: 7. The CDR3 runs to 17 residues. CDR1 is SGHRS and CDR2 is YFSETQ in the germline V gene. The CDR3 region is CASSLGLAGGGGNEQFF. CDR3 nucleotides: TGCGCCAGCAGCCTGGGACTAGCGGGAGGGGGAGGCAATGAGCAGTTCTTC.

In DNA, the CDR3 is TGTGCCAGCACCCCCGGGCAGGGCAGTCAGCCCCAGCATTTT. Amino acid sequence: CASTPGQGSQPQHF. The gene calls are TRBV6-5 and TRBJ1-5; perhaps TRBD1 as D (5 bases). The V and J ends lost 7 bases and 6 bases respectively, with 16 bases between them. The length of the CDR3 is 14 residues. Germline CDR1 reads MNHEY; CDR2 reads SVGAGI.

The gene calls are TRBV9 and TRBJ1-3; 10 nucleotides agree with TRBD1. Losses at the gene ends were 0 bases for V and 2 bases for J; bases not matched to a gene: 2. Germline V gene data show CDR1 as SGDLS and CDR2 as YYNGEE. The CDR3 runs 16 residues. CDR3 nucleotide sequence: TGTGCCAGCAGCGTAGAGGGACAGGGGCCTGGAAACACCATATATTTT. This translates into CASSVEGQGPGNTIYF.

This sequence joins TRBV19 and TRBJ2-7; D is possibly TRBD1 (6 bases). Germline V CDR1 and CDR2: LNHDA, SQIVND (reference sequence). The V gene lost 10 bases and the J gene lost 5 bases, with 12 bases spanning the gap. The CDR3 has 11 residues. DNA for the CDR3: TGTGCCACTACGCAGGGGCACGAGCAGTACTTC. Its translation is CATTQGHEQYF.

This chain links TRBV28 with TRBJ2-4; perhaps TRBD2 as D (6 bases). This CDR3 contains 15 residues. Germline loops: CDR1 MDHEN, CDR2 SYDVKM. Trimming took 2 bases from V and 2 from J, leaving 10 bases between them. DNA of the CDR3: TGTGCCAGCAGTTTAAACGGGAGTCCCAAAAACATTCAGTACTTC. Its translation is CASSLNGSPKNIQYF.

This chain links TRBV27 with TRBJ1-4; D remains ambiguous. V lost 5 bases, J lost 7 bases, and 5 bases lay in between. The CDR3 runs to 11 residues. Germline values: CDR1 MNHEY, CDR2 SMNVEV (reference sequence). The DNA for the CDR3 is TGTGCCAGCAGTCGGGGTGAAAAACTGTTTTTT. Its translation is CASSRGEKLFF.

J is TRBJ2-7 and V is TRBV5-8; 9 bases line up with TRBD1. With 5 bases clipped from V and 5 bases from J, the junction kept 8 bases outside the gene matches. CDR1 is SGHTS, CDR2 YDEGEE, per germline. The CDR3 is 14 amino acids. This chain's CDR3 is CASSRLQGADEQYF. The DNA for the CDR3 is TGTGCCAGCAGTCGTTTACAGGGGGCCGACGAGCAGTACTTC.

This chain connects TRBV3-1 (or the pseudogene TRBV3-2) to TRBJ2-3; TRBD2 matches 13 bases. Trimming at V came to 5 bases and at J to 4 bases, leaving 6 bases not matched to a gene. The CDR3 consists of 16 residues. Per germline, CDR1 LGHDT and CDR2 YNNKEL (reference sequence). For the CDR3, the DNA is TGTGCCAGCAGCTCCCGGACTAGCGGGAGCGCAGATACGCAGTATTTT. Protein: CASSSRTSGSADTQYF.

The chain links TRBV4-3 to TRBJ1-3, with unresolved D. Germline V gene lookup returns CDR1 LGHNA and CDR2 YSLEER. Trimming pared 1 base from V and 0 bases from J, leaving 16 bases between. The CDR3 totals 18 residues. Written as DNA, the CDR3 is TGCGCCAGCAGCCAAGGGTTCGGGAGTCGAAGCTCTGGAAACACCATATATTTT. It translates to CASSQGFGSRSSGNTIYF.